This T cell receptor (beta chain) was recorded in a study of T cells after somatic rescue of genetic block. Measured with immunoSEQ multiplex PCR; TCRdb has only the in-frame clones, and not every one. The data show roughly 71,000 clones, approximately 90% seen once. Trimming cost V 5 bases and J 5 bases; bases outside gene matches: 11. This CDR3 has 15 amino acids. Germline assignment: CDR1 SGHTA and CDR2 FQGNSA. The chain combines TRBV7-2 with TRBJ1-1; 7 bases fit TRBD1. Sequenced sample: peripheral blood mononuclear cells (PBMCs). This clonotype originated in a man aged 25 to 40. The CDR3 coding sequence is TGTGCCAGCAGCCAGTGGCCCAGGGGGTCGACTGAAGCTTTCTTT. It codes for CASSQWPRGSTEAFF. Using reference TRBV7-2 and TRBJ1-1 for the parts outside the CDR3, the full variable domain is GAGVSQSPSNKVTEKGKDVELRCDPISGHTALYWYRQSLGQGLEFLIYFQGNSAPDKSGLPSDRFSAERTGGSVSTLTIQRTQQEDSAVYLCASSQWPRGSTEAFFGQGTRLTVV.